This TCR beta chain was captured by sequencing in a study of blood T cell repertoires in COVID-19. Study in general: The United States, Italy and Spain were the sources of the acute and convalescent COVID-19 samples. T cells, B-cell-depleted T cells, or PBMCs provided the cDNA or gDNA that served as material.

Participant-reported clinical history was the basis for cohort assignment. A PCR-confirmed or clinician-diagnosed COVID-19 case had contacted exposed participants within 2 weeks of entry. Deletions cut 4 bases from V and 3 bases from J, with 7 bases between. CDR1 is GTSNPN and CDR2 is SVGIG in the germline V gene (reference sequence). The CDR3 extends over 12 amino acids. TCRdb's copy holds only in-frame clones and misses some; the assay was immunoSEQ multiplex PCR. The sample gives roughly 230,000 clones, 70% to 90% of which show up once; 6.6% is in the top ten. The rearrangement links TRBV30 to TRBJ1-3; weak D call: TRBD1 (5 bases). The sequencing sample was made of PBMCs or T cells enriched from blood (not recorded which). The sequence came from a woman between 45 and 60 years old who had been exposed to COVID-19. The CDR3 nucleotides read TGTGCCTGGAAAGGGGATGGAAACACCATATATTTT. This translates into CAWKGDGNTIYF.